The 18 T cell receptor beta chains below all came from one sample that was sequenced in a study of naive and memory T cell subsets. Findings and caveats of the study: A few larger clonotypes appeared in naive repertoires, especially CD8, possibly memory cells re-expressing CD45RA.

These receptors have no identified antigens. Both TRBC1 and TRBC2 were covered by a beta constant-region primer of two equimolar oligonucleotides. Ligated cDNA was amplified by four rounds of PCR with nested alpha and beta constant-region primers and SP2. MiXCR, run by TCRdb on the UMI-ligation and nested PCR reads, gives a single entry per CDR3 protein. The sample holds roughly 97,000 distinct CDR3 sequences, about 14% seen once. The sequenced material came from naive CD8+ T cells from blood. Every receptor here comes from a human donor in good health.

This clonotype has just a few counts. The gene calls are TRBV27 and TRBJ2-7, with D possibly being TRBD2 (6 bases). Germline CDR1 MNHEY, CDR2 SMNVEV (reference sequence). The CDR3 has 12 amino acids. Trimming pared 6 bases from V and 3 bases from J, leaving 9 bases between. The CDR3 DNA reads TGTGCCAGCAGGGACTACGACTACGAGCAGTACTTC. Its protein is CASRDYDYEQYF.

The sample holds many counts of this clonotype. The rearrangement links TRBV18 to TRBJ2-1; the match to TRBD2 covers 7 bases. J lost 1 base, V lost 0 bases, and 3 bases had no gene match. The germline gives CDR1 KGHSH, CDR2 LQKENI. The CDR3 covers 16 residues. The CDR3 here is CASSPPPSGSYNEQFF. The CDR3 coding sequence is TGTGCCAGCTCACCACCTCCTAGCGGTTCCTACAATGAGCAGTTCTTC.

This chain links TRBV6-6 with TRBJ2-1; unclear D gene. The CDR3 contains 15 residues. CDR1 and CDR2 (germline): MNHNY, SVGAGI (reference sequence). With 2 bases removed from V and 3 bases from J, the gap between germline ends came to 11 bases. The CDR3 coding sequence is TGTGCCAGCAGTTACGAGACGGCTCACTACAATGAGCAGTTCTTC. It specifies CASSYETAHYNEQFF.

Ten or more counts support this clonotype. The chain is built from TRBV19 and TRBJ2-3, with 9 bases identical to TRBD2. The CDR3 spans 15 residues. Germline V lookup: CDR1 LNHDA, CDR2 SQIVND (reference sequence). V gave up 5 bases and J gave up 1 base; unmatched junction bases: 4. CDR3 sequence (DNA): TGTGCCAGTAGTTCGCGGACTAGCGGCACAGATACGCAGTATTTT. This codes for CASSSRTSGTDTQYF.

This clonotype occurred a few times. The chain has TRBV18 and TRBJ2-7, with a tentative D call TRBD2 (5 bases). Germline CDR1 KGHSH, CDR2 LQKENI. This CDR3 region has 14 residues. V was shortened by 1 base and J by 5 bases, with 12 bases between the two germline ends. CDR3 region: CASSPRTPMDEQYF. Written as DNA, the CDR3 is TGTGCCAGCTCACCACGGACTCCCATGGACGAGCAGTACTTC.

This clonotype was detected ten times or more. V usage is TRBV24-1 and J usage is TRBJ2-1, with TRBD2 matching 7 bases. The germline CDR1 and CDR2 sequences are KGHDR and SFDVKD. This CDR3 contains 16 residues. Germline trimming cut 0 bases from V and 8 bases from J; bases unmatched to any gene: 9. The CDR3 region is CATSDLGGVNLDEQFF. Written as DNA, the CDR3 is TGTGCCACCAGTGATTTGGGGGGGGTTAACCTGGATGAGCAGTTCTTC.

The rearrangement joins TRBV11-2 to TRBJ2-5, with 10 bases matching TRBD2. Germline trimming cut 2 bases from V and 1 base from J; bases unmatched to any gene: 7. CDR1 and CDR2 from the germline V gene are SGHAT and FQNNGV. This CDR3 has 17 residues. CDR3 region: CASSLLPLAGTQETQYF. The CDR3 bases are TGTGCCAGCAGCTTATTGCCACTAGCGGGGACCCAAGAGACCCAGTACTTC. Looking up the rest from reference TRBV11-2 and TRBJ2-5 gives the full variable domain: EAGVAQSPRYKIIEKRQSVAFWCNPISGHATLYWYQQILGQGPKLLIQFQNNGVVDDSQLPKDRFSAERLKGVDSTLKIQPAKLEDSAVYLCASSLLPLAGTQETQYFGPGTRLLVL.

This clonotype has just a few counts. V is TRBV27 and J is TRBJ2-1, with D perhaps TRBD1 (5 bases). With 7 bases removed from V and 0 bases from J, the gap between germline ends came to 7 bases. The CDR3 extends over 13 amino acids. Germline CDR1 is MNHEY and CDR2 is SMNVEV (reference sequence). The CDR3: CASTGFSYNEQFF. The CDR3 nucleotides are TGTGCCAGCACAGGGTTCTCCTACAATGAGCAGTTCTTC.

This chain connects TRBV25-1 to TRBJ1-6; D remains ambiguous. CDR1 is MGHDK, CDR2 SYGVNS, per germline. Trimming pared 1 base from V and 8 bases from J, leaving 3 bases between. CDR3 size: 12 residues. The CDR3 DNA follows: TGTGCCAGCAGTGAATTATATTCACCCCTCCACTTT. This codes for CASSELYSPLHF.

A few counts support this clonotype. The J gene is TRBJ2-5, the V gene TRBV4-3; possibly TRBD1 or TRBD2 for D (5 bases each). With 0 bases removed from V and 5 bases from J, the gap between germline ends came to 16 bases. CDR1 and CDR2 from the germline V gene are LGHNA and YSLEER. The CDR3 runs to 16 residues. CDR3 protein: CASSQDFGQGGETQYF. The CDR3 DNA follows: TGCGCCAGCAGCCAAGATTTTGGGCAGGGCGGGGAGACCCAGTACTTC.

This chain joins TRBV12-3 or TRBV12-4 and TRBJ2-5, with D perhaps TRBD2 (5 bases). The V end was cut by 3 bases, the J end by 6 bases, with 11 bases between. The CDR3 extends over 13 amino acids. CDR3: CASSLSGWQTQYF. The DNA of the CDR3 is TGTGCCAGCAGTTTGTCGGGGTGGCAGACCCAGTACTTC.

This clonotype showed up many times. This chain uses TRBV2 with TRBJ2-7; D unresolved. CDR3 size: 10 residues. Trimming cost V 7 bases and J 1 base, with 2 bases left between them. Germline values: CDR1 SNHLY, CDR2 FYNNEI. The CDR3 sequence is CASMSYEQYF. Here the CDR3 DNA reads TGTGCCAGCATGTCCTACGAGCAGTACTTC.

This clonotype was counted only a few times. The chain combines TRBV7-9 with TRBJ1-1; D is possibly TRBD1 (5 bases). Trimming removed 11 bases at V and 5 bases at J, with 21 bases between. Germline CDR1 reads SEHNR; CDR2 reads FQNEAQ (reference sequence). The CDR3 totals 14 residues. The CDR3 here is CAGTERTGGTEAFF. DNA of the CDR3: TGTGCCGGAACCGAGCGCACAGGAGGGACTGAAGCTTTCTTT.

V gene TRBV7-9 combines with J gene TRBJ2-1; TRBD2 matches at 8 bases. The CDR3 loop spans 19 amino acids. CDR1 and CDR2 from the germline V gene are SEHNR and FQNEAQ (reference sequence). The J segment lost 6 bases and the V segment lost 2 bases, leaving 18 bases of the junction unmatched. The CDR3 is CASSLIASGPLHPGNEQFF. Here the CDR3 DNA reads TGTGCCAGCAGCTTAATTGCTAGCGGGCCGCTTCACCCTGGCAATGAGCAGTTCTTC.

This clonotype was seen at least ten times. The chain couples TRBV4-1 to TRBJ2-7; unclear D gene. Germline V gene sequence: CDR1 MGHRA, CDR2 YSYEKL. Trimming took off 0 bases at V and 4 bases at J, with 28 bases between the two ends. This CDR3 is built from 20 residues. CDR3 nucleotides: TGCGCCAGCAGCCAAGATCTACCTGGATCCTTCTCCGGGCGCCGGTACGAGCAGTACTTC. Translation gives CASSQDLPGSFSGRRYEQYF.

This clonotype was seen only a few times. J is TRBJ2-7 and V is TRBV15; 7 bases agree with TRBD1. V trimming: 4 bases; J trimming: 2 bases; junction bases outside the gene matches: 5. CDR1 and CDR2 from the germline V gene are LNHNV and YYDKDF (reference sequence). The CDR3 extends over 14 amino acids. The CDR3 DNA sequence: TGTGCCACCAGCATCCGGGACAGAGCCTACGAGCAGTACTTC. Residues: CATSIRDRAYEQYF.

The rearrangement links TRBV7-9 to TRBJ2-2; perhaps TRBD1 as D (5 bases). Trimming removed 4 bases from V and 4 bases from J, with 16 bases in between. Germline CDR1 and CDR2: SEHNR and FQNEAQ (reference sequence). This CDR3 has 16 residues. DNA for the CDR3: TGTGCCAGCAGCTACTCCCTAACCGACAGCACCGGGGAGCTGTTTTTT. It yields the protein CASSYSLTDSTGELFF.

The chain uses TRBV7-9 and TRBJ1-2; D is perhaps TRBD1 (5 bases). V lost 1 base, J lost 8 bases, and 11 bases lay in between. The CDR3 has 13 residues. CDR1 is SEHNR, CDR2 FQNEAQ, per germline (reference sequence). CDR3 protein: CASSLVPGEGYTF. CDR3 bases: TGTGCCAGCAGCTTAGTTCCGGGGGAAGGCTACACCTTC.